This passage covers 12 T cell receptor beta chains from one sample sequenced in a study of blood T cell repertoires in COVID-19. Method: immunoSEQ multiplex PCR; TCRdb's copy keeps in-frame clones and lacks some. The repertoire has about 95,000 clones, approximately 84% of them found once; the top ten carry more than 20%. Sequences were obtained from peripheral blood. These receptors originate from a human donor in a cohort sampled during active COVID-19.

CDR3 DNA sequence: TGTGCCAGCAGCATCCGACACCTCATCTATGGCTACACCTTC. This translates into CASSIRHLIYGYTF. V and J are TRBV21-1 and TRBJ1-2; the D segment call TRBD1 is taken from the table without a DNA check. TRBV21-1 is assigned pseudogene status. The CDR3 is made up of 14 amino acids.

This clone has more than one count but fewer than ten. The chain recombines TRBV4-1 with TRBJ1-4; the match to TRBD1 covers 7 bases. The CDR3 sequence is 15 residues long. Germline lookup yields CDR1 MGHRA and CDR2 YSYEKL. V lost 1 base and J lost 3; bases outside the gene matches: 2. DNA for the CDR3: TGCGCCAGCAGCCAAGGGGACAGATCTAATGAAAAACTGTTTTTT. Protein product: CASSQGDRSNEKLFF.

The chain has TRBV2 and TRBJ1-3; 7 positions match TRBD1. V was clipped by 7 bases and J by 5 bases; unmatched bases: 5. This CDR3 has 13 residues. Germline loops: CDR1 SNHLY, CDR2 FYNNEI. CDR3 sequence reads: CASTWTGRNTIYF. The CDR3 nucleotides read TGTGCCAGCACCTGGACAGGTAGAAACACCATATATTTT.

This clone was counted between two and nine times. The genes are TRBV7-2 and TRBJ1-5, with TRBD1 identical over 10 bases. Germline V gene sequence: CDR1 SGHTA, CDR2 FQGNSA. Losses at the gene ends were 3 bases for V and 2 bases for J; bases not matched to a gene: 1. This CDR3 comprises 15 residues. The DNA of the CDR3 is TGTGCCAGCAGCTTGGGGACAGGGGGCAATCAGCCCCAGCATTTT. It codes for CASSLGTGGNQPQHF. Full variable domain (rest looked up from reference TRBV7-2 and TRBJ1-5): GAGVSQSPSNKVTEKGKDVELRCDPISGHTALYWYRQSLGQGLEFLIYFQGNSAPDKSGLPSDRFSAERTGGSVSTLTIQRTQQEDSAVYLCASSLGTGGNQPQHFGDGTRLSIL.

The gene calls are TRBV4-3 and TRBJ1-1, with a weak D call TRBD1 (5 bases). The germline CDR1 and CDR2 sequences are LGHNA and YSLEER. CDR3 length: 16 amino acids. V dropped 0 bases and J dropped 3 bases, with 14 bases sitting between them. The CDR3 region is CASSQDASGMDTEAFF. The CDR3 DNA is TGCGCCAGCAGCCAAGATGCGTCAGGGATGGACACTGAAGCTTTCTTT.

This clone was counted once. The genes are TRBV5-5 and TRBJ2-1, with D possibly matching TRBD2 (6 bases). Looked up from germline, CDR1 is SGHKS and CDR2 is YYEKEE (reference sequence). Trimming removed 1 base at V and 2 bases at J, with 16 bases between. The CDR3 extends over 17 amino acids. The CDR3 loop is CASSLKRALTTYNEQFF. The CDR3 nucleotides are TGTGCCAGCAGCTTGAAGCGGGCGCTTACCACCTACAATGAGCAGTTCTTC.

CDR3 coding DNA: TGTGCCAGCAGCGTAGATTTAGCGGGCTTCCAGTACTTC. This gives the protein CASSVDLAGFQYF. This chain uses TRBV9 with TRBJ2-7; 7 bases map to TRBD2. Germline V gene sequence: CDR1 SGDLS, CDR2 YYNGEE. There are 13 residues in the CDR3. J lost 10 bases, V lost 0 bases, and 7 bases had no gene match.

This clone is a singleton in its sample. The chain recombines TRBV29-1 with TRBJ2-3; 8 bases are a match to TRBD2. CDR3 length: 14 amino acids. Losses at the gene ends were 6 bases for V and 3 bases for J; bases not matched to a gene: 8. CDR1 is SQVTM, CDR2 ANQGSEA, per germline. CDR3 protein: CSVGTGLATDTQYF. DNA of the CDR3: TGCAGCGTGGGCACCGGACTAGCAACAGATACGCAGTATTTT.

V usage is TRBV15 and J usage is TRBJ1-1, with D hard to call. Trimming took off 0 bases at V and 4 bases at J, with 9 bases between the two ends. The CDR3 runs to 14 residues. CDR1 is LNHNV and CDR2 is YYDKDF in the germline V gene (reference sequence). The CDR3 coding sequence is TGTGCCACCAGCAGAGATTCGACAACCACTGAAGCTTTCTTT. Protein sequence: CATSRDSTTTEAFF.

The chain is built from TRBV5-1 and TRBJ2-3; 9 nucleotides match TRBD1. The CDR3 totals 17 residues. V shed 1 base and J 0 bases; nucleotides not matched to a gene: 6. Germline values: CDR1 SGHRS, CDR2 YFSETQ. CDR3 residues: CASSLLHRGQSTDTQYF. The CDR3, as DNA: TGCGCCAGCAGCTTGCTCCACAGGGGGCAAAGCACAGATACGCAGTATTTT.

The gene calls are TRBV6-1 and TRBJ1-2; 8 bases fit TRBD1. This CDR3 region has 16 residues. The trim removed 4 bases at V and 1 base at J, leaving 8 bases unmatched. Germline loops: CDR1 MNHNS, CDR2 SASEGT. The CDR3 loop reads CASSVQGAGVNYGYTF. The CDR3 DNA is TGTGCCAGCAGTGTGCAGGGGGCTGGGGTTAACTATGGCTACACCTTC.

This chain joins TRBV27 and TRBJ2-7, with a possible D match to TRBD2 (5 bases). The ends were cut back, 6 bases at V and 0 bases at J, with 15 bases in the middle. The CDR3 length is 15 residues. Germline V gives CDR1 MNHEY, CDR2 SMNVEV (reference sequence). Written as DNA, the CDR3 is TGTGCCAGCAGCTACGCGGGCCACTCCTCCTACGAGCAGTACTTC. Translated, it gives CASSYAGHSSYEQYF.